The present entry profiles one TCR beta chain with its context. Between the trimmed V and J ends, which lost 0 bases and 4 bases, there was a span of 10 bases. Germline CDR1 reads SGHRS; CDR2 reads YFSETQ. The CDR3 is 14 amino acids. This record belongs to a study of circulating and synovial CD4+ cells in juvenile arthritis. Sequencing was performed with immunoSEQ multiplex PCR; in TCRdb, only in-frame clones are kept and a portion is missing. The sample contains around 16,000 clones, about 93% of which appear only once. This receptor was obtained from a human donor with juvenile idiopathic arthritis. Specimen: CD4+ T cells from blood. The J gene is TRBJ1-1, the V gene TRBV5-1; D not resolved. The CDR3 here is CASSLAGGSTEAFF. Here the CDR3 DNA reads TGCGCCAGCAGCTTGGCAGGTGGGTCCACTGAAGCTTTCTTT.